Listed below are T cell receptor beta chains from one sample, sequenced in a study of OX40 agonist ivuxolimab in advanced cancers. The data were produced by immunoSEQ multiplex PCR, yet TCRdb's version contains in-frame clones alone and is incomplete. The sample lists almost 70,000 clones; around 90% were seen once. Source: CD4+ or CD8+ T cells sorted from blood, taken in a trial of the OX40 agonist ivuxolimab. These receptor sequences come from an adult with an advanced solid tumor such as melanoma, head and neck, liver or kidney cancer. The CDR3 runs from the conserved cysteine through the conserved F or W. D genes are given only for firm matches. Expanded clones get a size class; other rows say once, few or many, or leave the size out.

D	J	size	V	CDR3	DNA
.	TRBJ2-2	.	TRBV6-5	CASSYSRNTGELFF	TGTGCCAGCAGTTACTCTAGGAACACCGGGGAGCTGTTTTTT
.	TRBJ2-1	.	TRBV7-3	CASSLNATLYSYNEQFF	TGTGCCAGCAGCTTAAACGCGACACTTTACTCCTACAATGAGCAGTTCTTC
.	TRBJ2-5	.	TRBV29-1	CSVLGGGETQYF	TGCAGCGTGCTCGGGGGCGGAGAGACCCAGTACTTC
.	TRBJ2-3	.	TRBV4-3	CASSQDLPDTQYF	TGCGCCAGCAGCCAAGATCTGCCAGATACGCAGTATTTT
.	TRBJ1-1	once	TRBV27	CASSNRIGTEAFF	TGTGCCAGCAGTAACCGTATAGGGACTGAAGCTTTCTTT
TRBD1	TRBJ1-6	.	TRBV19	CASSSRQGRSPLHF	TGTGCCAGTAGTTCCCGACAGGGAAGGTCACCCCTCCACTTT
TRBD1	TRBJ2-6	.	TRBV28	CASSSWTGGPGANVLTF	TGTGCCAGCAGTTCCTGGACAGGGGGGCCTGGGGCCAACGTCCTGACTTTC
.	TRBJ1-1	few	TRBV30	CASGHREAFF	TGTGCCTCTGGACATCGTGAAGCTTTCTTT
.	TRBJ1-5	once	TRBV7-9	CASSLDLQPQHF	TGTGCCAGCAGCTTAGACTTACAGCCCCAGCATTTT
TRBD1	TRBJ2-4	.	TRBV6-5	CASSPGGATKNIQYF	TGTGCCAGCAGTCCAGGGGGCGCGACAAAGAACATTCAGTACTTC
.	TRBJ2-5	.	TRBV25-1	CATDGAETQETQYF	TGTGCCACGGATGGGGCAGAGACACAAGAGACCCAGTACTTC
.	TRBJ1-5	few	TRBV28	CASRPRTGNQPQHF	TGTGCCAGCAGGCCTCGGACGGGAAATCAGCCCCAGCATTTT
TRBD1	TRBJ1-5	.	TRBV5-1	CASSLEGTGGQPQHF	TGCGCCAGCAGCTTGGAAGGGACAGGGGGTCAGCCCCAGCATTTT
.	TRBJ1-3	.	TRBV6-5	CASSRLTRGWDTIYF	TGTGCCAGCAGTCGCTTAACCAGGGGTTGGGACACCATATATTTT
TRBD2	TRBJ2-7	.	TRBV14	CASSPGLAGSEQYF	TGTGCCAGCAGCCCGGGACTAGCGGGATCCGAGCAGTACTTC
.	TRBJ1-4	.	TRBV6-1	CASSPEEGSNEKLFF	TGTGCCAGCAGTCCGGAGGAGGGTTCTAATGAAAAACTGTTTTTT
.	TRBJ2-1	.	TRBV11-3	CASSPNGHNEQFF	TGTGCCAGCAGCCCCAATGGGCACAATGAGCAGTTCTTC
.	TRBJ2-4	.	TRBV5-5	CASSLGGWGAAFADIQYF	TGTGCCAGCAGCTTGGGAGGATGGGGGGCGGCCTTTGCTGACATTCAGTACTTC
.	TRBJ1-2	.	TRBV6-1	CASSLSHDGYTF	TGTGCCAGCAGTTTGTCTCACGACGGCTACACCTTC
.	TRBJ2-7	.	TRBV11-2	CASSQDYSYEQYF	TGTGCCAGCAGCCAAGACTATTCCTACGAGCAGTACTTC
TRBD2	TRBJ2-3	once	TRBV4-3	CASSPGGTDTQYF	TGCGCCAGCAGCCCGGGGGGGACAGATACGCAGTATTTT
.	TRBJ1-1	.	TRBV7-2	CASSLAGVDRDNGTFF	TGTGCCAGCAGCTTAGCGGGTGTCGACCGGGACAATGGAACTTTCTTT
TRBD2	TRBJ2-5	.	TRBV10-3	CAIKVAGAETQYF	TGTGCCATCAAGGTAGCGGGAGCGGAGACCCAGTACTTC
.	TRBJ1-5	.	TRBV28	CASSLGGGVQPQHF	TGTGCCAGCAGTCTCGGGGGCGGGGTTCAGCCCCAGCATTTT
TRBD1	TRBJ2-2	.	TRBV11-3	CASSNTGVTGELFF	TGTGCCAGCAGCAATACAGGGGTAACCGGGGAGCTGTTTTTT
.	TRBJ2-3	.	TRBV7-9	CASRNSERLDTQYF	TGTGCCAGCAGGAACAGTGAGAGGTTAGATACGCAGTATTTT
TRBD1	TRBJ1-4	.	TRBV18	CASSPKGDRVEKLFF	TGTGCCAGCTCACCAAAAGGGGACAGGGTTGAAAAACTGTTTTTT
.	TRBJ2-3	.	TRBV7-9	CASSPAATLRADTQYF	TGTGCCAGCAGCCCAGCAGCGACCCTAAGGGCCGATACGCAGTATTTT
.	TRBJ2-7	.	TRBV7-2	CASSPNYEQYF	TGTGCCAGCAGCCCCAACTACGAGCAGTACTTC
.	TRBJ2-5	.	TRBV28	CASSLVYQETQYF	TGTGCCAGCAGTTTAGTTTACCAAGAGACCCAGTACTTC
TRBD1	TRBJ1-4	.	TRBV2	CASSTTGNEKLFF	TGTGCCAGCTCCACGACAGGGAATGAAAAACTGTTTTTT
.	TRBJ2-7	.	TRBV5-1	CASSLHSNSYEQYF	TGCGCCAGCAGCTTGCATAGCAACTCCTACGAGCAGTACTTC
.	TRBJ2-5	.	TRBV11-3	CASSPGGAGETQYF	TGTGCCAGCAGCCCAGGCGGGGCCGGGGAGACCCAGTACTTC
TRBD1	TRBJ1-5	.	TRBV2	CASSGGTGAIQPQHF	TGTGCCAGCAGTGGGGGGACAGGGGCTATCCAGCCCCAGCATTTT
.	TRBJ2-5	.	TRBV15	CATTRGEAGKETQYF	TGTGCCACTACGCGGGGAGAGGCAGGGAAAGAGACCCAGTACTTC
TRBD2	TRBJ2-3	.	TRBV19	CASSTPGLAASTDTQYF	TGTGCCAGTAGTACACCGGGACTAGCGGCTAGCACAGATACGCAGTATTTT
.	TRBJ2-7	.	TRBV5-1	CASSRDTPTYEQYF	TGCGCCAGCAGCCGGGACACTCCTACCTACGAGCAGTACTTC
.	TRBJ2-7	.	TRBV4-3	CASSGRTGLEQYF	TGCGCCAGCAGCGGACGGACTGGTCTGGAGCAGTACTTC
.	TRBJ1-5	.	TRBV5-6	CASSLAPRGQPQHF	TGTGCCAGCAGCTTGGCCCCCCGGGGGCAGCCCCAGCATTTT
.	TRBJ2-3	.	TRBV5-1	CASSVAEHTDTQYF	TGCGCCAGCAGCGTAGCGGAGCACACAGATACGCAGTATTTT
TRBD1	TRBJ2-1	.	TRBV27	CASSTFRDRAHNEQFF	TGTGCCAGCAGTACCTTCCGGGACAGGGCCCACAATGAGCAGTTCTTC
.	TRBJ1-1	.	TRBV7-2	CASSSPRGEAFF	TGTGCCAGCAGCTCACCCCGGGGGGAAGCTTTCTTT
.	TRBJ1-2	.	TRBV5-4	CASSFSGSLFYGYTF	TGTGCCAGCAGCTTCAGTGGCAGTCTCTTCTATGGCTACACCTTC
.	TRBJ2-2	.	TRBV30	CARNTGNTGELFF	TGTGCCCGGAATACAGGGAACACCGGGGAGCTGTTTTTT
.	TRBJ2-2	.	TRBV4-3	CASSQAPAGGSNTGELFF	TGCGCCAGCAGCCAAGCTCCGGCCGGCGGGTCCAACACCGGGGAGCTGTTTTTT
.	TRBJ2-7	.	TRBV5-6	CASSLWGGVYEQYF	TGTGCCAGCAGCTTGTGGGGAGGAGTCTACGAGCAGTACTTC
.	TRBJ1-5	.	TRBV28	CTSSPPRRDTSRPQHF	TGTACCAGCAGTCCCCCACGCCGGGATACCTCGAGGCCCCAGCATTTT
.	TRBJ2-7	.	TRBV7-2	CASSPETGREQYF	TGTGCCAGCAGCCCCGAGACGGGGCGCGAGCAGTACTTC
.	TRBJ2-7	.	TRBV5-4	CASSLAPDHRFTYEQYF	TGTGCCAGCAGCTTGGCTCCGGACCACAGGTTCACCTACGAGCAGTACTTC
.	TRBJ2-4	.	TRBV6-6	CASSKTVAKNIQYF	TGTGCCAGCAGTAAGACCGTAGCCAAAAACATTCAGTACTTC
.	TRBJ2-5	.	TRBV7-2	CASSLVLGPQYF	TGTGCCAGCAGCTTAGTTCTGGGGCCCCAGTACTTC
.	TRBJ2-1	.	TRBV6-1	CASSPNWGQFEQFF	TGTGCCAGCAGCCCAAACTGGGGCCAATTTGAGCAGTTCTTC
TRBD1	TRBJ2-3	.	TRBV6-5	CASRGTGTDTQYF	TGTGCCAGCAGGGGGACAGGCACAGATACGCAGTATTTT
.	TRBJ1-1	few	TRBV19	CASSMEVANTEAFF	TGTGCCAGTAGTATGGAGGTAGCGAACACTGAAGCTTTCTTT
.	TRBJ2-2	.	TRBV5-6	CASSLVGVLPGELFF	TGTGCCAGCAGCTTGGTCGGGGTTTTGCCCGGGGAGCTGTTTTTT
.	TRBJ2-7	.	TRBV7-3	CASSPGTLREQYF	TGTGCCAGCAGCCCGGGCACGTTACGAGAGCAGTACTTC
.	TRBJ1-2	.	TRBV7-2	CASSGGRGGYGYTF	TGTGCCAGCAGCGGGGGGCGGGGTGGCTATGGCTACACCTTC